Following are 25 T cell receptor beta chains from one sample sequenced in a study of identical twins. TCRdb used MiXCR to reprocess the 5' RACE reads, holding one entry per CDR3 protein. The table lists 690,000 or so distinct CDR3 sequences, 6% to 6.5% of them singletons, with roughly 2% in the top ten. The sequenced sample consisted of naive T cells sorted from blood. Every receptor here comes from a man aged 18 to 30 in good health.

This chain links TRBV6-2 or TRBV6-3 with TRBJ2-1; D is ambiguous. This CDR3 is 12 amino acids long. Trimming cost V 7 bases and J 5 bases, with 9 bases left between them. The V gene's germline CDR1 is MNHEY and CDR2 SVGEGT. The CDR3 DNA sequence: TGTGCCAGCAAGACGGCCCACAATGAGCAGTTCTTC. Translation: CASKTAHNEQFF.

This clonotype was counted only a few times. The chain has TRBV7-9 and TRBJ2-1; D is unclear. CDR1 is SEHNR and CDR2 is FQNEAQ in the germline V gene (reference sequence). The CDR3 is 14 amino acids. V was cut by 1 base and J by 6 bases, with 10 bases left in between. The CDR3 here is CASSLGWAGNEQFF. The DNA of the CDR3 is TGTGCCAGCAGCTTAGGCTGGGCCGGCAATGAGCAGTTCTTC.

The sample holds a few counts of this clonotype. This chain joins TRBV28 and TRBJ2-7; 9 nucleotides match TRBD2. CDR3 size: 16 residues. The germline V gene has CDR1 MDHEN and CDR2 SYDVKM. V gave up 5 bases and J gave up 4 bases; unmatched junction bases: 12. CDR3: CASSRALAGGPYEQYF. Written as DNA, the CDR3 is TGTGCCAGCAGTCGTGCATTGGCGGGAGGGCCTTACGAGCAGTACTTC.

The table lists this clonotype with many counts. V and J are TRBV20-1 and TRBJ2-3, with 9 bases identical to TRBD1. Germline V gene sequence: CDR1 DFQATT, CDR2 SNEGSKA (reference sequence). The V segment lost 4 bases and the J segment 4 bases; nucleotides outside the gene matches: 6. This CDR3 comprises 14 residues. CDR3 region: CSAISRTGADTQYF. The CDR3 DNA reads as TGCAGTGCTATCTCCAGGACAGGGGCAGATACGCAGTATTTT.

The table lists this clonotype with many counts. The genes are TRBV7-6 and TRBJ2-1; 8 bases line up with TRBD2. V was clipped by 0 bases and J by 4 bases; unmatched bases: 5. The CDR3 loop spans 16 amino acids. Per germline, CDR1 SGHVS and CDR2 FNYEAQ. CDR3 loop: CASSLAGGGRYNEQFF. The CDR3 bases are TGTGCCAGCAGCTTAGCCGGGGGGGGGCGATACAATGAGCAGTTCTTC.

This clonotype was seen a handful of times. The chain is built from TRBV6-2 or TRBV6-3 and TRBJ2-7, with D possibly TRBD1 on 6 matching bases. The V gene's germline CDR1 is MNHEY and CDR2 SVGEGT. Trimming took 10 bases from V and 3 from J, leaving 13 bases between them. This CDR3 has 12 residues. CDR3 region: CATKQGNYEQYV. For the CDR3, the DNA is TGTGCCACGAAACAGGGAAACTACGAGCAGTACGTC.

This clonotype was detected ten times or more. The chain has TRBV10-3 and TRBJ2-1, with D perhaps TRBD2 (6 bases). Germline-derived CDR1 and CDR2 are ENHRY and SYGVKD. V was clipped by 7 bases and J by 8 bases, with 15 bases between them. The CDR3 length is 13 residues. The CDR3 reads CAIKGSSDDEQFF. In DNA form, the CDR3 reads TGTGCCATCAAAGGTTCTAGCGATGATGAGCAGTTCTTC.

This chain links TRBV3-1 with TRBJ2-1, with TRBD2 as a possible D gene (5 bases). This CDR3 is 15 amino acids long. The V gene lost 4 bases and the J gene lost 5 bases, with 15 bases spanning the gap. Germline values: CDR1 LGHDT, CDR2 YNNKEL (reference sequence). CDR3 amino acids: CASSPPFRRDNEQFF. DNA of the CDR3: TGTGCCAGCAGCCCTCCCTTTAGGCGGGACAATGAGCAGTTCTTC.

This clonotype occurred many times. This chain connects TRBV5-1 to TRBJ2-1; 11 bases line up with TRBD2. CDR1 SGHRS and CDR2 YFSETQ come from the germline V gene. The CDR3 extends over 17 amino acids. The J segment lost 8 bases and the V segment lost 0 bases, leaving 10 bases of the junction unmatched. The CDR3 loop reads CASSLVGSGRAGHEQFF. The CDR3, as DNA: TGCGCCAGCAGCTTGGTTGGTAGCGGGAGGGCCGGTCATGAGCAGTTCTTC.

In this sample, this clonotype turned up a few times. V usage is TRBV19 and J usage is TRBJ2-5; perhaps TRBD1 as D (5 bases). The germline CDR1 and CDR2 sequences are LNHDA and SQIVND (reference sequence). The CDR3 runs 13 residues. Trimming took off 5 bases at V and 5 bases at J, with 12 bases between the two ends. DNA of the CDR3: TGTGCCAGTAGTCCAGGGATTGTGGAGACCCAGTACTTC. This gives the protein CASSPGIVETQYF.

In its sample, this clonotype was seen many times. The gene calls are TRBV20-1 and TRBJ2-4, with D tentatively TRBD1 (5 bases). Germline V gene sequence: CDR1 DFQATT, CDR2 SNEGSKA (reference sequence). V was shortened by 3 bases and J by 3 bases, with 15 bases between the two germline ends. CDR3 length: 15 residues. CDR3 sequence (DNA): TGCAGTGCTAGCACACCAGGGTTTGACAAAAACATTCAGTACTTC. Protein product: CSASTPGFDKNIQYF.

This clonotype came up a few times. The chain carries TRBV10-3 and TRBJ2-6; D gene uncertain. Germline V CDR1 and CDR2: ENHRY, SYGVKD. The V end was cut by 9 bases, the J end by 2 bases, with 5 bases between. The CDR3 is 12 residues long. In DNA, the CDR3 is TGTGCCATGGCGACTGGGGCCAACGTCCTGACTTTC. Translation: CAMATGANVLTF.

This clonotype has a count of ten or more. The chain employs TRBV7-2 and TRBJ2-1; no reliable D call. V was clipped by 1 base and J by 4 bases, with 23 bases between them. This CDR3 has 19 amino acids. The germline V gene has CDR1 SGHTA and CDR2 FQGNSA. This CDR3 reads CASSLGPRRTVSRYNEQFF. The CDR3, as DNA: TGTGCCAGCAGCTTAGGGCCCCGGCGGACGGTCAGTCGATACAATGAGCAGTTCTTC.

The chain uses TRBV4-2 and TRBJ2-2; 13 positions agree with TRBD2. The junction had 7 bases not matched to a gene; V was cut back by 3 bases and J by 0 bases. The germline gives CDR1 LGHNA, CDR2 YNFKEQ. This CDR3 comprises 19 residues. In nucleotides, the CDR3 is TGTGCCAGCAGCCATGGACTAGCGGGAGTCCCCGCGAACACCGGGGAGCTGTTTTTT. This sequence encodes CASSHGLAGVPANTGELFF.

The table lists this clonotype with a few counts. The chain links TRBV29-1 to TRBJ2-2; D gene unclear. This CDR3 region has 13 residues. The germline V gene encodes CDR1 SQVTM and CDR2 ANQGSEA. V was cut by 7 bases and J by 2 bases, with 11 bases left in between. The DNA of the CDR3 is TGCAGCGGTCGAATCGTAAACACCGGGGAGCTGTTTTTT. Translation: CSGRIVNTGELFF.

The table lists this clonotype with many counts. The chain is built from TRBV2 and TRBJ2-2; the D call may be TRBD1 or TRBD2 (5 bases each). V shed 2 bases and J shed 6 bases, with 7 bases lying between them. This CDR3 comprises 13 residues. Germline V lookup: CDR1 SNHLY, CDR2 FYNNEI. The CDR3 spells CASSELGAGELFF. The CDR3 nucleotides read TGTGCCAGCAGTGAATTGGGGGCCGGGGAGCTGTTTTTT.

A few counts support this clonotype. This rearrangement joins TRBV12-5 to TRBJ2-5; 7 nucleotides align to TRBD1. The CDR3 is 17 amino acids. Germline-derived CDR1 and CDR2 are LGHNT and FRNRAP. The junction had 16 bases not matched to a gene; V was cut back by 4 bases and J by 5 bases. CDR3 sequence reads: CASGSPSNRGQRETQYF. In nucleotides, the CDR3 is TGTGCTAGTGGTTCACCCTCAAACAGGGGCCAAAGGGAGACCCAGTACTTC.

This clonotype was counted many times. This chain connects TRBV15 to TRBJ1-2; TRBD1 matches at 7 bases. V gave up 4 bases and J gave up 7 bases; unmatched junction bases: 6. Germline CDR1 and CDR2: LNHNV and YYDKDF (reference sequence). CDR3 length equals 13 residues. Written as DNA, the CDR3 is TGTGCCACCAGCACGGAACAGGGGAGTGGCTACACCTTC. Protein product: CATSTEQGSGYTF.

The chain has TRBV6-2 or TRBV6-3 and TRBJ2-3; the match to TRBD2 covers 9 bases. CDR3 length equals 15 residues. Germline assignment: CDR1 MNHEY and CDR2 SVGEGT. V dropped 4 bases and J dropped 4; count of bases not matched to a gene: 6. The CDR3 DNA follows: TGTGCCAGCAGTTTGGCGGGAGGGCCGGCAGATACGCAGTATTTT. Amino acid sequence: CASSLAGGPADTQYF.

This clonotype was found many times. The chain employs TRBV2 and TRBJ2-4; D gene unclear. V shed 7 bases and J shed 9 bases, with 13 bases lying between them. The CDR3 sequence is 12 residues long. CDR1 SNHLY and CDR2 FYNNEI come from the germline V gene. The CDR3 nucleotides are TGTGCCAGCATGCAGAGGATAAGCATTCAGTACTTC. Translating gives CASMQRISIQYF.

Concerning this clonotype itself: It is likely a read error, because the conserved phenylalanine at the end of the CDR3 is missing. The chain combines TRBV20-1 with TRBJ2-4; a possible D gene is TRBD1 (6 bases). V was cut by 5 bases and J by 3 bases, with 8 bases left in between. This CDR3 is 12 amino acids long. Looked up from germline, CDR1 is DFQATT and CDR2 is SNEGSKA (reference sequence). The CDR3 DNA reads TGCAGTGCTTGGGGGCGCAAAAACATTCAGTACTGC. Its translation is CSAWGRKNIQYC.

The chain has TRBV28 and TRBJ1-4; D possibly corresponds to TRBD1 (5 bases). This CDR3 region has 14 residues. V lost 8 bases to trimming and J lost 4 bases, with 14 bases between them. Germline V gene data show CDR1 as MDHEN and CDR2 as SYDVKM. The CDR3 DNA sequence: TGTGCCAGCGTAGGCGGGGGGAGTAATGAAAAACTGTTTTTT. This translates into CASVGGGSNEKLFF.

This clonotype was seen once. The chain has TRBV19 and TRBJ1-5; TRBD1 might be the D (5 bases). V lost 5 bases and J 6 bases, leaving 17 bases between the germline ends. The germline gives CDR1 LNHDA, CDR2 SQIVND (reference sequence). The CDR3 is 15 amino acids. CDR3 in DNA: TGTGCCAGTAGTCCCGGGCCAAGGGGTAGTCAGCCCCAGCATTTT. Protein product: CASSPGPRGSQPQHF.

The chain couples TRBV5-1 to TRBJ2-1; TRBD1 is a possible D gene (6 bases). Germline V gives CDR1 SGHRS, CDR2 YFSETQ. CDR3 size: 15 residues. The V gene lost 5 bases and the J gene lost 1 base, with 13 bases spanning the gap. In DNA form, the CDR3 reads TGCGCCAGCAGGCTGGGCAGGGGTTCCTACAATGAGCAGTTCTTC. It specifies CASRLGRGSYNEQFF.

A few counts support this clonotype. The rearrangement uses TRBV7-2 and TRBJ2-1; D could derive from TRBD1 or TRBD2 (7 bases each). The CDR3 runs to 15 residues. Germline CDR1 is SGHTA and CDR2 is FQGNSA. Trimming pared 1 base from V and 7 bases from J, leaving 14 bases between. The CDR3 DNA reads as TGTGCCAGCAGCTTAGAGGGAGGGGGCAGGAATGAGCAGTTCTTC. Amino acid sequence: CASSLEGGGRNEQFF. Full variable domain (outside the CDR3, taken from reference TRBV7-2 and TRBJ2-1): GAGVSQSPSNKVTEKGKDVELRCDPISGHTALYWYRQSLGQGLEFLIYFQGNSAPDKSGLPSDRFSAERTGGSVSTLTIQRTQQEDSAVYLCASSLEGGGRNEQFFGPGTRLTVL.